Sequencing of this T cell receptor (beta chain) was carried out in a study of T cells after yellow fever vaccination. The 5'RACE template-switching step produced TCR cDNA and added a universal primer site and UMIs. Using its own MiXCR run on the 5' RACE reads, TCRdb lists one record per CDR3 protein. This sample carries some 150,000 distinct CDR3 sequences, around 8.5% of them seen once, and the ten largest clones take around 35%. The sample holds a few counts of this clonotype. Its cognate antigen is unknown. Study findings and constraints: Researchers noted that a small share of clonotypes showed up in both CD4 and CD8 compartments. Detected again after the booster were most primary-vaccination clones, at 96% CD4 and 70% to 90% CD8.

The sequences come from CD8+ T cells sorted from PBMCs, collected 45 days after the yellow fever booster vaccination. The receptor comes from a man aged 18 to 30 who received the YFV17D yellow fever vaccine.

The DNA of the CDR3 is TGTGCCAGCAGCCTGACAGGGCCGCCCTACAATGAGCAGTTCTTC. Translation gives CASSLTGPPYNEQFF. V and J are TRBV12-3 or TRBV12-4 and TRBJ2-1; 7 bases fit TRBD1. Losses at the gene ends were 6 bases for V and 2 bases for J; bases not matched to a gene: 7. The CDR3 length is 15 residues.